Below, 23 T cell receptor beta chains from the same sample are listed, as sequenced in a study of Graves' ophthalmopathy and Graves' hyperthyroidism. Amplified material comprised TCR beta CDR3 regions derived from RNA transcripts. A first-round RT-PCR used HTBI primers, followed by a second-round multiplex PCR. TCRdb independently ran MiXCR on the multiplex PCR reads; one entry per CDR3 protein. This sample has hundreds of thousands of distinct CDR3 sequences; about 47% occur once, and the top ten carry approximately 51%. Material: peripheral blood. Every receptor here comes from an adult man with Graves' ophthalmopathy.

The CDR3 protein is CSASWRALNYEQYF. CDR3 DNA sequence: TGCAGTGCTAGTTGGCGGGCCCTGAACTACGAGCAGTACTTC. This chain uses TRBV20-1 with TRBJ2-7; D perhaps matches TRBD2 (5 bases). CDR3 length: 14 amino acids. Trimming pared 3 bases from V and 3 bases from J, leaving 15 bases between. The germline V gene has CDR1 DFQATT and CDR2 SNEGSKA (reference sequence).

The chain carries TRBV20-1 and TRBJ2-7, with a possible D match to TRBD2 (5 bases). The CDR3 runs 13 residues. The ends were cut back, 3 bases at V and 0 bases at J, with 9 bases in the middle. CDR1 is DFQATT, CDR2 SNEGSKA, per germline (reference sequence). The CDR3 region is CSASGLDSYEQYF. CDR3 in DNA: TGCAGTGCTAGCGGACTGGACTCCTACGAGCAGTACTTC.

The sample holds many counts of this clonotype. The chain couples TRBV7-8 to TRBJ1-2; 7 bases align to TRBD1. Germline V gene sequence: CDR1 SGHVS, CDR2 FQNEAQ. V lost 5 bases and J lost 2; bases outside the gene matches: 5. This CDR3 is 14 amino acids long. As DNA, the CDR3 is TGTGCCAGCAGCCGCCGGGACAGCAACTATGGCTACACCTTC. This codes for CASSRRDSNYGYTF.

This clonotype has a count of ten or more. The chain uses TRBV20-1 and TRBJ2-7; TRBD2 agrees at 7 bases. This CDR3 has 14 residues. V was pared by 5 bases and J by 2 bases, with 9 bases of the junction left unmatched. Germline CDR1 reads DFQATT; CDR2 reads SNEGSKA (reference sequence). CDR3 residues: CSAPGLDGTYEQYF. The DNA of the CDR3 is TGCAGTGCTCCCGGACTAGATGGCACCTACGAGCAGTACTTC.

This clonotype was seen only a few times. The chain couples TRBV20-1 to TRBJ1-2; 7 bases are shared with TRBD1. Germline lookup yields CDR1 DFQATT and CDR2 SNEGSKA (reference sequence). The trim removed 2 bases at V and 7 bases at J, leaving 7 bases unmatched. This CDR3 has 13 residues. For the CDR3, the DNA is TGCAGTGCTAGAACAGGGGAGAGTCGTGGCTACACCTTC. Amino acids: CSARTGESRGYTF.

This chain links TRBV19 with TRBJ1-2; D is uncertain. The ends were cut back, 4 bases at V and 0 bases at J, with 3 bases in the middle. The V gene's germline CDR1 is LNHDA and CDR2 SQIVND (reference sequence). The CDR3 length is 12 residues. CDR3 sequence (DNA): TGTGCCAGTAGTAGTTCTAACTATGGCTACACCTTC. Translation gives CASSSSNYGYTF.

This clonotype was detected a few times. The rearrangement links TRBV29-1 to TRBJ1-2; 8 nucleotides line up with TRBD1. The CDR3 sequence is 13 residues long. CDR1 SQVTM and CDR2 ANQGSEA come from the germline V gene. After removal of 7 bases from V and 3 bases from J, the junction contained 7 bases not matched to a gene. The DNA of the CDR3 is TGCAGCGCCCCCGCGGGACAGGACTATGGCTACACCTTC. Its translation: CSAPAGQDYGYTF.

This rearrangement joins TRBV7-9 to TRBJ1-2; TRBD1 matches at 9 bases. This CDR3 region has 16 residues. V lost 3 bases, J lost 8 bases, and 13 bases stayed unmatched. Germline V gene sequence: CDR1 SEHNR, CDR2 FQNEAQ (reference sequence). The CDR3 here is CASSLDTLQGARGYTF. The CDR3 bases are TGTGCCAGCAGCTTGGACACACTACAGGGGGCTCGAGGCTACACCTTC. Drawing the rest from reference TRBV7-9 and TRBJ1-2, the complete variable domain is DTGVSQNPRHKITKRGQNVTFRCDPISEHNRLYWYRQTLGQGPEFLTYFQNEAQLEKSRLLSDRFSAERPKGSFSTLEIQRTEQGDSAMYLCASSLDTLQGARGYTFGSGTRLTVV.

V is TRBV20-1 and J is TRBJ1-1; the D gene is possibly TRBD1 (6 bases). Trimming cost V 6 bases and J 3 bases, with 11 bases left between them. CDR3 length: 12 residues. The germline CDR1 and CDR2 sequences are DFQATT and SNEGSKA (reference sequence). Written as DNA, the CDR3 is TGCAGTGCGCGGGGGCAGCACACTGAAGCTTTCTTT. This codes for CSARGQHTEAFF.

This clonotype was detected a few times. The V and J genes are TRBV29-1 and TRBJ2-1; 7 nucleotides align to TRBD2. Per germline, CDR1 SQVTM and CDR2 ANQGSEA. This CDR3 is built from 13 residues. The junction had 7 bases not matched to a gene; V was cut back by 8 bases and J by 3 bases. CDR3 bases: TGCAGCTCCGGTGGCGGGGGCTACAATGAGCAGTTCTTC. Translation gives CSSGGGGYNEQFF.

As DNA, the CDR3 is TGTGCTAGTGGTTTGGGGGGGGACGAGCAGTACTTC. Translation gives CASGLGGDEQYF. The V and J genes are TRBV12-5 and TRBJ2-7; perhaps TRBD2 as D (6 bases). This CDR3 comprises 12 residues. The germline V gene has CDR1 LGHNT and CDR2 FRNRAP. V lost 1 base and J 5 bases, leaving 6 bases between the germline ends.

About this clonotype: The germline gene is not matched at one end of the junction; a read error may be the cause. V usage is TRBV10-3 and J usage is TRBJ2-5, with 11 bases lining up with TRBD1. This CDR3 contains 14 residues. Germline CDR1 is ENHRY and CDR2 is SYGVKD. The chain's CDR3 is CAISESNGQGAVFF. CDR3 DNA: TGTGCCATCAGTGAGTCGAACGGACAGGGGGCGGTGTTCTTC.

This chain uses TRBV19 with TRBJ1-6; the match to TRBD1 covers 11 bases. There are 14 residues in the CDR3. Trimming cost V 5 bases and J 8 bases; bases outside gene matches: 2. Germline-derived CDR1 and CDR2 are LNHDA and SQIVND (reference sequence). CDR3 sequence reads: CASSGQGAYSPLHF. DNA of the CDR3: TGTGCCAGTAGTGGACAGGGGGCCTATTCACCCCTCCACTTT.

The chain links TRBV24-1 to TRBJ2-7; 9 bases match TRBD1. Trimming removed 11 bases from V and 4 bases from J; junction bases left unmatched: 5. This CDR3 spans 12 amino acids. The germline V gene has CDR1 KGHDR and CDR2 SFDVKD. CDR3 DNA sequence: TGTGCCATTCCGGGACAGGGATACGAGCAGTACTTC. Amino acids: CAIPGQGYEQYF.

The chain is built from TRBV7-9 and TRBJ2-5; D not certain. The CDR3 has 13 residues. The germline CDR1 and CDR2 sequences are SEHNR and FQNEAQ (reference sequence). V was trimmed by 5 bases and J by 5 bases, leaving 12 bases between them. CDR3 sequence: CASSPTSGETQYF. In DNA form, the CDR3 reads TGTGCCAGCAGCCCGACCTCGGGTGAGACCCAGTACTTC.

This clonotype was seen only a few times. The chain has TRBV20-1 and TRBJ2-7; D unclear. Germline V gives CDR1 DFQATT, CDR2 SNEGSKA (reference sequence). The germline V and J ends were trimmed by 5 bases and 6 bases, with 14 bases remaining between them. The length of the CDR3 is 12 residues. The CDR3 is CSAEEALSEQYF. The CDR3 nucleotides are TGCAGTGCTGAAGAGGCCTTGAGCGAGCAGTACTTC.

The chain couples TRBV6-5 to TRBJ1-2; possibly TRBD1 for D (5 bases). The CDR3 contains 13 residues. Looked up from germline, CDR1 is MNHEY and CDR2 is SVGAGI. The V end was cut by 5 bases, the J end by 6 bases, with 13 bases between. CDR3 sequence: CASSPAGRDGYTF. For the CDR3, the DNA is TGTGCCAGCAGTCCCGCAGGGAGGGATGGCTACACCTTC.

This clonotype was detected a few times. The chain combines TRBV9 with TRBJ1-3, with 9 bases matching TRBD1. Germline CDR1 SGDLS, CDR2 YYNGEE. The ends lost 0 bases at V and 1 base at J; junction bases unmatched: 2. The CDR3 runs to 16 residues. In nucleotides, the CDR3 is TGTGCCAGCAGCGTAGAGGACAGGGGTTCTGGAAACACCATATATTTT. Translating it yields CASSVEDRGSGNTIYF.

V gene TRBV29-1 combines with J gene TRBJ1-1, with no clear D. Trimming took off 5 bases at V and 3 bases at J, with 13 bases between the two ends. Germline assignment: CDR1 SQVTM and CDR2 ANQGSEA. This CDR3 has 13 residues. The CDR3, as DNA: TGCAGCGTTCGCAGAGGGCTTGACACTGAAGCTTTCTTT. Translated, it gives CSVRRGLDTEAFF.

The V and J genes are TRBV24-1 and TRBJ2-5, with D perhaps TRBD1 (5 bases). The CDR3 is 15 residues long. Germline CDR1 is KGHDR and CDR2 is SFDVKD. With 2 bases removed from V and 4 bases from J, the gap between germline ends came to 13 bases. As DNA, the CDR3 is TGTGCCACCAGTGATTCTGGGGCCTTGGGAGAGACCCAGTACTTC. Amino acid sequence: CATSDSGALGETQYF.

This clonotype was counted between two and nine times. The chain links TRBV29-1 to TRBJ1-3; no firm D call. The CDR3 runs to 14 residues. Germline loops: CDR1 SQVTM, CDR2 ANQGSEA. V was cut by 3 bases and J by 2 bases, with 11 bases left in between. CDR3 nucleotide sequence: TGCAGCGTTGATGCAGACGGGGCTGGAAACACCATATATTTT. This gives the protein CSVDADGAGNTIYF.

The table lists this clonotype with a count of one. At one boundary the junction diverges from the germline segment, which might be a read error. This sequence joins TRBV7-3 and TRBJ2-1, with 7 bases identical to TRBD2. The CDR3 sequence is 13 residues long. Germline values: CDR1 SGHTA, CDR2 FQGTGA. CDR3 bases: TGTGCTAGCAGCGCCCCGGGAGGCGGGGAGCTGTACTTC. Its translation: CASSAPGGGELYF.

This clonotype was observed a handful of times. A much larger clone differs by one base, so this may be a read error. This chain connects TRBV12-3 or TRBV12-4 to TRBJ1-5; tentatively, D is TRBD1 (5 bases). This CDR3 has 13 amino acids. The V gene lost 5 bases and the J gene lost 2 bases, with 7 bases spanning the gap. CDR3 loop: CASSRGGNQPQHF. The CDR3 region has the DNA TGTGCCAGCAGTCGGGGGGGCAATCAGCCCCAGCATTTT.